This record covers a single T cell receptor beta chain. Its antigen is unidentified. The data derive from a study of T-cell memory formation after mild COVID-19. Regarding the study as a whole: The pre-infection memory compartment contained some responding clones, suggesting cross-reactive memory joined. Day 15 to 85 contractors were CD4/CD8 balanced; later expanders leaned CD4+. Shrinking CD4+ clones resided mostly in CM and EM, and CD8+ ones in EMRA.

5'RACE primed from the constant segment yielded TCR alpha and TCR beta cDNA libraries bearing sample barcodes and UMIs. TCRdb reprocessed the 5' RACE reads with MiXCR, giving one entry per CDR3 protein. The data show approximately 98,000 distinct CDR3 sequences, roughly a sixth seen once. CDR1 is MNHEY, CDR2 SVGAGI, per germline. The junction had 10 bases not matched to a gene; V was cut back by 2 bases and J by 8 bases. The CDR3 loop spans 15 amino acids. This TCR was sampled from a man younger than 30 who had mild COVID-19 (a few samples of this study predate the infection). Cell type and time point are not known. V and J are TRBV6-5 and TRBJ1-2; 8 nucleotides line up with TRBD1. The specimen sequenced was PBMCs or a T cell subset sorted from them (not recorded which). The DNA for the CDR3 is TGTGCCAGCAGTTACCCAGGACAGGGTCTGGGCGGCTACACCTTC. It specifies CASSYPGQGLGGYTF.